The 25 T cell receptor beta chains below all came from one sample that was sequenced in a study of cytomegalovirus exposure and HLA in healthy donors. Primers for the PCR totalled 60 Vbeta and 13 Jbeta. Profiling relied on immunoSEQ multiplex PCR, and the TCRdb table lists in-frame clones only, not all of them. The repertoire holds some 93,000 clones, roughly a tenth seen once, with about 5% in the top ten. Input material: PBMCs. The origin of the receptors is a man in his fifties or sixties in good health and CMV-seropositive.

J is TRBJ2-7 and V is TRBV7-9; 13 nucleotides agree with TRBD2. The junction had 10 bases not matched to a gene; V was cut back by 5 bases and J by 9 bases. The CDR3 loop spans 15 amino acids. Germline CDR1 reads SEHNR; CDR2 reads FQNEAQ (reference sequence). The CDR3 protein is CASSQPGLAGFAQYF. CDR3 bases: TGTGCCAGCAGCCAACCGGGACTAGCGGGATTTGCGCAGTACTTC. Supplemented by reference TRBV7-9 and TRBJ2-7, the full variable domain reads DTGVSQNPRHKITKRGQNVTFRCDPISEHNRLYWYRQTLGQGPEFLTYFQNEAQLEKSRLLSDRFSAERPKGSFSTLEIQRTEQGDSAMYLCASSQPGLAGFAQYFGPGTRLTVT.

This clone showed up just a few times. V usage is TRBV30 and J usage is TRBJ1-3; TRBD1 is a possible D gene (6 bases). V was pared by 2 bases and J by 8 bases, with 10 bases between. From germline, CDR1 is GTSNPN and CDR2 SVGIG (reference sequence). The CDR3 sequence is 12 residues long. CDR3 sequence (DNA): TGTGCCTGGAGTCCTCACAGGGACACCATATATTTT. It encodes CAWSPHRDTIYF.

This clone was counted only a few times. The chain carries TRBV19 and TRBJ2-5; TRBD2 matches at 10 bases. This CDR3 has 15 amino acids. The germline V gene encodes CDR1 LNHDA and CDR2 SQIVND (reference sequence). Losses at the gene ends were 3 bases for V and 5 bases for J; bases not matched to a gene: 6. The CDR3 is CASSMLAGGGETQYF. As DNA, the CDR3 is TGTGCCAGTAGTATGTTAGCGGGAGGTGGTGAGACCCAGTACTTC. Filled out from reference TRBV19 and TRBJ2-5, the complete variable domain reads DGGITQSPKYLFRKEGQNVTLSCEQNLNHDAMYWYRQDPGQGLRLIYYSQIVNDFQKGDIAEGYSVSREKKESFPLTVTSAQKNPTAFYLCASSMLAGGGETQYFGPGTRLLVL.

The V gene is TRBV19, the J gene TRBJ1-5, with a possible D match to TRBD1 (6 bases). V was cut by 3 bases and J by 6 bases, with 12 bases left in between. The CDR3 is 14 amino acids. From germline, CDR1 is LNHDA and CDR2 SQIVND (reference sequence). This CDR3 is CASSMGGGGQPQHF. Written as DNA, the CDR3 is TGTGCCAGTAGTATGGGGGGCGGGGGTCAGCCCCAGCATTTT.

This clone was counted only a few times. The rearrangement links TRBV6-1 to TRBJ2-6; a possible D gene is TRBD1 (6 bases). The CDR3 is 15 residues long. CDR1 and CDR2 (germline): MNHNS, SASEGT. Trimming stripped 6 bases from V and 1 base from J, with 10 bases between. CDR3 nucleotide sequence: TGTGCCAGCAGCGTACAGGGTTCTGGGGCCAACGTCCTGACTTTC. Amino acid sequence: CASSVQGSGANVLTF.

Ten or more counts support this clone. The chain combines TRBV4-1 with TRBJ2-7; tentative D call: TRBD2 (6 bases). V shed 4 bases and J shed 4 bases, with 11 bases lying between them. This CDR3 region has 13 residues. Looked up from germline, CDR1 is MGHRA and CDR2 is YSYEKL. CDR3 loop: CASSPLAVYEQYF. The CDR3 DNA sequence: TGCGCCAGCAGCCCCTTAGCGGTTTACGAGCAGTACTTC.

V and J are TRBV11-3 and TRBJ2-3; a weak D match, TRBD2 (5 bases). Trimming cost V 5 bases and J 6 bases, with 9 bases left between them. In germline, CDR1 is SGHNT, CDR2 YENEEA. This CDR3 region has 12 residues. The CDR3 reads CASSQRRDTQYF. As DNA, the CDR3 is TGTGCCAGCAGCCAACGGAGGGATACGCAGTATTTT.

The CDR3 is CASSLEGQYNEQFF. The CDR3 bases are TGCGCCAGCAGCTTGGAGGGGCAGTACAATGAGCAGTTCTTC. The gene calls are TRBV5-1 and TRBJ2-1, with D maybe TRBD1 (5 bases). Germline V lookup: CDR1 SGHRS, CDR2 YFSETQ. V was shortened by 0 bases and J by 4 bases, with 8 bases between the two germline ends. The CDR3 length is 14 residues.

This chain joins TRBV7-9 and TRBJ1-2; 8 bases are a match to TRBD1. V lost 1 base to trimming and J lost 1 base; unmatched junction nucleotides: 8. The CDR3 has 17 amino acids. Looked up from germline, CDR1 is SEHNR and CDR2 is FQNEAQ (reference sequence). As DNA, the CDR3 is TGTGCCAGCAGCTTAGGGACAGGGAGGAGGGTTAACTATGGCTACACCTTC. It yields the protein CASSLGTGRRVNYGYTF.

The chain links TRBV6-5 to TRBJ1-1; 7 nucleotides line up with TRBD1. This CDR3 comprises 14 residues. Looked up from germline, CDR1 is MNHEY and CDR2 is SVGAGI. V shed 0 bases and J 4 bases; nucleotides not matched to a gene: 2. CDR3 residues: CASSYSRTGTEAFF. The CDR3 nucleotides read TGTGCCAGCAGTTACTCGAGGACAGGCACTGAAGCTTTCTTT.

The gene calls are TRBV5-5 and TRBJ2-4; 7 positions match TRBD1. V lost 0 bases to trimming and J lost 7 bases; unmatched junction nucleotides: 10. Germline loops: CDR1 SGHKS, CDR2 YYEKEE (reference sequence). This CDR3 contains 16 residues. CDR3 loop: CASSLVTGTTMNIQYF. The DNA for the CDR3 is TGTGCCAGCAGCTTGGTGACAGGGACGACCATGAACATTCAGTACTTC.

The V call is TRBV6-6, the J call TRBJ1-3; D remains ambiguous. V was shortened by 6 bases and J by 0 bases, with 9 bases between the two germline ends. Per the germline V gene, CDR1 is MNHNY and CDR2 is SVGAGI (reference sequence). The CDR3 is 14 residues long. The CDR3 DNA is TGTGCCAGCAGCACTTTCCGCTCTGGAAACACCATATATTTT. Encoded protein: CASSTFRSGNTIYF.

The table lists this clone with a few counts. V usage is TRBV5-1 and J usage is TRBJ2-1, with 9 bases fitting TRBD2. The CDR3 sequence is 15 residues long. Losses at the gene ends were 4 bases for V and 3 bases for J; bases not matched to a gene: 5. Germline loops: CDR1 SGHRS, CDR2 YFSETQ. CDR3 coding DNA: TGCGCCAGCAGCCCCTCAGCGGGAGGCTACAATGAGCAGTTCTTC. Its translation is CASSPSAGGYNEQFF.

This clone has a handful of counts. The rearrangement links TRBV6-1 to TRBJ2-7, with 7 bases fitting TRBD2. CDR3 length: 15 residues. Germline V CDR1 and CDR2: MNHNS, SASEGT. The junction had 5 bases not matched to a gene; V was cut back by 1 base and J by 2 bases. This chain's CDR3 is CASSEVWDYPYEQYF. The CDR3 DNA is TGTGCCAGCAGTGAAGTCTGGGACTATCCCTACGAGCAGTACTTC.

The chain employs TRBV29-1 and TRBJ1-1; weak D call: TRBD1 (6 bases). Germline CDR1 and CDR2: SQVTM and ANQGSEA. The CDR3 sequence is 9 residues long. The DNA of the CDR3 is TGCAGAGGGGGAACTGAAGCTTTCTTT. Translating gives CRGGTEAFF.

The CDR3 DNA reads as TGTGCCAGCAGCCCCGCCGGCCGGGACACACTAAATCAGCCCCAGCATTTT. It is translated as CASSPAGRDTLNQPQHF. The rearrangement uses TRBV5-6 and TRBJ1-5, with D perhaps TRBD1 (6 bases). Germline CDR1 SGHDT, CDR2 YYEEEE. Trimming pared 4 bases from V and 4 bases from J, leaving 21 bases between. This CDR3 region has 17 residues. Supplemented by reference TRBV5-6 and TRBJ1-5, the full variable domain reads DAGVTQSPTHLIKTRGQQVTLRCSPKSGHDTVSWYQQALGQGPQFIFQYYEEEERQRGNFPDRFSGHQFPNYSSELNVNALLLGDSALYLCASSPAGRDTLNQPQHFGDGTRLSIL.

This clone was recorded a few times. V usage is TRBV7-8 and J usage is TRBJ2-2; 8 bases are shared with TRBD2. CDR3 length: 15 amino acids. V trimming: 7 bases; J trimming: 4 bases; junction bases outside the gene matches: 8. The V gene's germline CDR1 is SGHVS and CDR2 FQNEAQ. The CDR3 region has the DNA TGTGCCAGCAACCAACTAGCGGAAGGCACCGGGGAGCTGTTTTTT. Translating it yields CASNQLAEGTGELFF.

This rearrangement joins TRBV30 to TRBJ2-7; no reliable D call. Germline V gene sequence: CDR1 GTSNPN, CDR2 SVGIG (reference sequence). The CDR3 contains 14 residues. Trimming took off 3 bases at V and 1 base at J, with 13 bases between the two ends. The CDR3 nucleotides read TGTGCCTGGAGGAAACCACCGCGGTCCTACGAGCAGTACTTC. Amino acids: CAWRKPPRSYEQYF.

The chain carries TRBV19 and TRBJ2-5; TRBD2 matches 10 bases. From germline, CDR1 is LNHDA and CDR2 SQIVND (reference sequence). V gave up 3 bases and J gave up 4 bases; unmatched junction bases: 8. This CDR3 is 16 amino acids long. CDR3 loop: CASSISTSGTGETQYF. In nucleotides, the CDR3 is TGTGCCAGTAGTATTTCCACTAGCGGGACAGGAGAGACCCAGTACTTC.

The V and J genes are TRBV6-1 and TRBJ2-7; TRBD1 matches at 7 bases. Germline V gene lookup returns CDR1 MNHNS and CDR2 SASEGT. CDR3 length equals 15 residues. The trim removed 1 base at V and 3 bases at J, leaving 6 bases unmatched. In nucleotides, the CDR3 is TGTGCCAGCAGTGAAGGGACAGGAGCCCTCTACGAGCAGTACTTC. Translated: CASSEGTGALYEQYF.

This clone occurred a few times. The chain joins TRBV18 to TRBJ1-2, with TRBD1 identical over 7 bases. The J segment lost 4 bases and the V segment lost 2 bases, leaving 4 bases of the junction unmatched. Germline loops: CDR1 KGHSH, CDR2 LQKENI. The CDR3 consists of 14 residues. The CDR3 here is CASSPGGQFYGYTF. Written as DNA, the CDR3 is TGTGCCAGCTCACCAGGGGGACAGTTCTATGGCTACACCTTC.

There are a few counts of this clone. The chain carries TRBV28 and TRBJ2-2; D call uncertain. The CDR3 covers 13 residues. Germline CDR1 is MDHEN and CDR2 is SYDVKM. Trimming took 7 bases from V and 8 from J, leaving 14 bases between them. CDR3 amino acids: CASTPVRRGELFF. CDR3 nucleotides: TGTGCCAGCACTCCTGTCCGCAGGGGGGAGCTGTTTTTT.

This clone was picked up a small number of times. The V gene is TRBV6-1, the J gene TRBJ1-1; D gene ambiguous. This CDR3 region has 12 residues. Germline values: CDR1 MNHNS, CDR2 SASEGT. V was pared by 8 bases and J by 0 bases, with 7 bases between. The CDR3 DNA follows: TGTGCCAGCGGACTAATGAACACTGAAGCTTTCTTT. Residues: CASGLMNTEAFF.

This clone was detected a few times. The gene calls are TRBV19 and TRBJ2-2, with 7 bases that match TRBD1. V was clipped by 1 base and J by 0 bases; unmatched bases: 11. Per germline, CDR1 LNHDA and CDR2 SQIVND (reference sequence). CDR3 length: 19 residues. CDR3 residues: CASSIGGQTVRTNTGELFF. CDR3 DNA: TGTGCCAGTAGTATAGGGGGACAGACAGTTAGAACGAACACCGGGGAGCTGTTTTTT.

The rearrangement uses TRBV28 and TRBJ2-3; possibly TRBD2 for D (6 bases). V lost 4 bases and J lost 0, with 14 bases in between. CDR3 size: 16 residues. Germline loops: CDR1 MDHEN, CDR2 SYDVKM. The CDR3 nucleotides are TGTGCCAGCAGTTCCGCGGAGGGCTGGAGCACAGATACGCAGTATTTT. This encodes CASSSAEGWSTDTQYF.